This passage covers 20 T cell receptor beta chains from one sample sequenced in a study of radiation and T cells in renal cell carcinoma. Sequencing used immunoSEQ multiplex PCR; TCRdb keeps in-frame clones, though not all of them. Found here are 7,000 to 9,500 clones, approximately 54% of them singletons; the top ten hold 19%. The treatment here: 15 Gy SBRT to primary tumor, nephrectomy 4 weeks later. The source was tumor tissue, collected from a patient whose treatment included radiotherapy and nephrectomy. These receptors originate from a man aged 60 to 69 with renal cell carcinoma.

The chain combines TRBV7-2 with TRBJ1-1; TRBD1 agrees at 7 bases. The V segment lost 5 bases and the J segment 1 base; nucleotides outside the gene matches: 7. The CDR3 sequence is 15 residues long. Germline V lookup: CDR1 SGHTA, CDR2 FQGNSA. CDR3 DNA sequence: TGTGCCAGCAGCCGAGCCCGGACAGGGAACACTGAAGCTTTCTTT. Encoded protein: CASSRARTGNTEAFF.

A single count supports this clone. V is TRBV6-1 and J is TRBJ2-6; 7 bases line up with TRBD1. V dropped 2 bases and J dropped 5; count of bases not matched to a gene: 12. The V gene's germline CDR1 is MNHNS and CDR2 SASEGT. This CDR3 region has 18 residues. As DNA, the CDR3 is TGTGCCAGCAGTGAACTAGGGACAGCTCTCTCGAGGGCCAACGTCCTGACTTTC. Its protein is CASSELGTALSRANVLTF.

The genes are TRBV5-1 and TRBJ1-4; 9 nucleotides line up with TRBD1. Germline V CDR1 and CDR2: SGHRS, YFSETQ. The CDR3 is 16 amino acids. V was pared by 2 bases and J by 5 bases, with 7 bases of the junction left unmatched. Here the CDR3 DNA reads TGCGCCAGCAGCTTAAGGGGCGGGACAGGGAATGAAAAACTGTTTTTT. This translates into CASSLRGGTGNEKLFF.

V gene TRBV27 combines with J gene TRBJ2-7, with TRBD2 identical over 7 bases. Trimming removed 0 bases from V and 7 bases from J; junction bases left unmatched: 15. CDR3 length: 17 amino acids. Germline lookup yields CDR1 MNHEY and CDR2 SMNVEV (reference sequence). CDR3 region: CASSLSPGLAAPGEQYF. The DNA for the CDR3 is TGTGCCAGCAGTTTATCGCCGGGTCTAGCGGCGCCGGGTGAGCAGTACTTC.

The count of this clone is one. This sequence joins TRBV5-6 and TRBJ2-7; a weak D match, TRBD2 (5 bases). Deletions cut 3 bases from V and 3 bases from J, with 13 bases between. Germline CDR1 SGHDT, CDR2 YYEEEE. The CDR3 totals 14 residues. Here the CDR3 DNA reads TGTGCCAGCAGCTCGCCGGGGTCGTTCTACGAGCAGTACTTC. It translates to CASSSPGSFYEQYF.

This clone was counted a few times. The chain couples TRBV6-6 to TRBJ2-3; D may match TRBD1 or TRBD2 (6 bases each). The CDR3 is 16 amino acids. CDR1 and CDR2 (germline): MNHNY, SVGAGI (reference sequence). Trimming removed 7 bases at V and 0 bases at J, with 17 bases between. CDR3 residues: CASIPRRGYSTDTQYF. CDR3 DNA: TGTGCCAGCATTCCGAGGAGGGGGTATAGCACAGATACGCAGTATTTT.

CDR3 in amino acids: CASSDGWDRGSGEQYF. CDR3 nucleotide sequence: TGCGCCAGCAGTGATGGTTGGGACAGGGGGTCCGGCGAGCAGTACTTC. The rearrangement uses TRBV10-2 and TRBJ2-7; 11 bases are shared with TRBD1. CDR1 is WSHSY, CDR2 SAAADI, per germline. The CDR3 sequence is 16 residues long. J lost 6 bases, V lost 3 bases, and 10 bases had no gene match.

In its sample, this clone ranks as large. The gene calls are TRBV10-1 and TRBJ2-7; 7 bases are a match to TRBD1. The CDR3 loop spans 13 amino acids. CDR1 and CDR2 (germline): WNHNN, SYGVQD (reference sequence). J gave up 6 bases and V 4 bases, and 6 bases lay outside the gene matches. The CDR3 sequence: CASSVLRQGEQYF. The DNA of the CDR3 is TGCGCCAGCAGTGTCCTTCGACAGGGCGAGCAGTACTTC.

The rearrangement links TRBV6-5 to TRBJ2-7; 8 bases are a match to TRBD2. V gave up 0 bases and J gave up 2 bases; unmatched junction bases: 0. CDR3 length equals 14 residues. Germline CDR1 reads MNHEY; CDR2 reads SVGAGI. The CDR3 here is CASSYSTSAYEQYF. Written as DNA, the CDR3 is TGTGCCAGCAGTTACTCGACTAGCGCCTACGAGCAGTACTTC.

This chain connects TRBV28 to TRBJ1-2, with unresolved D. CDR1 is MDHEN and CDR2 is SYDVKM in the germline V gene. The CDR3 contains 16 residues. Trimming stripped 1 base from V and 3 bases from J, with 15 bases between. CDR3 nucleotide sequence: TGTGCCAGCAGTTTATTGATAGGGCTCGCAGACTATGGCTACACCTTC. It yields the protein CASSLLIGLADYGYTF.

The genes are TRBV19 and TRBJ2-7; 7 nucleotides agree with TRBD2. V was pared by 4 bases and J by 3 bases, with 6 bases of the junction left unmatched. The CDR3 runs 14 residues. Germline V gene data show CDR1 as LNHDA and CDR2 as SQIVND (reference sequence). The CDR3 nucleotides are TGTGCCAGTAGTACCCCGGGACTAAGCTACGAGCAGTACTTC. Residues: CASSTPGLSYEQYF.

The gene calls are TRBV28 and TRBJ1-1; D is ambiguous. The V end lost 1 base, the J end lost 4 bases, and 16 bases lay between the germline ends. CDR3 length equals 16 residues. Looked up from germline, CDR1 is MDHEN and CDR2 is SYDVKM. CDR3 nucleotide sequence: TGTGCCAGCAGTTTATCCGTACGGCTTCGGGGCACTGAAGCTTTCTTT. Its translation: CASSLSVRLRGTEAFF.

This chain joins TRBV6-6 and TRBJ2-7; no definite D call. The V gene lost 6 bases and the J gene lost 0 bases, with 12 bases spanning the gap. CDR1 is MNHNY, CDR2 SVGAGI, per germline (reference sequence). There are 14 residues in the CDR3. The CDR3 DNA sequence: TGTGCCAGCAGCCGGACGGTCAGCTCCTACGAGCAGTACTTC. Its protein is CASSRTVSSYEQYF.

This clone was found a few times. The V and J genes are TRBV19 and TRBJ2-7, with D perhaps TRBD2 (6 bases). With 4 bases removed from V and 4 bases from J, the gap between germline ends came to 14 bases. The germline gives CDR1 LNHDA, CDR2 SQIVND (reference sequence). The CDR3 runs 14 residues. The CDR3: CASSSGTMEYEQYF. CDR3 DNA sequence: TGTGCCAGTAGTAGCGGGACCATGGAGTACGAGCAGTACTTC.

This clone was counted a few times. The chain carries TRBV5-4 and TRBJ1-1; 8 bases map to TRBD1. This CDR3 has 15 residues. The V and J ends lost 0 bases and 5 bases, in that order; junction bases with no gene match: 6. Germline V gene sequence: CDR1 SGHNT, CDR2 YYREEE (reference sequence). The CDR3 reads CASSLVRGRGTEAFF. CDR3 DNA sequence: TGTGCCAGCAGCTTGGTCAGGGGGCGCGGTACTGAAGCTTTCTTT. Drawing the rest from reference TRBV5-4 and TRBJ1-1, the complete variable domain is ETGVTQSPTHLIKTRGQQVTLRCSSQSGHNTVSWYQQALGQGPQFIFQYYREEENGRGNFPPRFSGLQFPNYSSELNVNALELDDSALYLCASSLVRGRGTEAFFGQGTRLTVV.

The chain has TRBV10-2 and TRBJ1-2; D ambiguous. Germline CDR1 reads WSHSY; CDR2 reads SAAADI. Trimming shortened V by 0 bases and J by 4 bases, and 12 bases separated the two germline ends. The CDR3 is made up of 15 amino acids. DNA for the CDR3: TGCGCCAGCAGTGAGTCGACGGTAGGGTCCTATGGCTACACCTTC. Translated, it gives CASSESTVGSYGYTF.

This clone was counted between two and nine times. The CDR3 is CASSGGHEQYF. CDR3 coding DNA: TGTGCCAGCAGCGGAGGTCACGAGCAGTACTTC. V is TRBV7-6 and J is TRBJ2-7; D possibly corresponds to TRBD2 (5 bases). V lost 5 bases to trimming and J lost 5 bases, with 7 bases between them. The CDR3 spans 11 residues. The germline gives CDR1 SGHVS, CDR2 FNYEAQ.

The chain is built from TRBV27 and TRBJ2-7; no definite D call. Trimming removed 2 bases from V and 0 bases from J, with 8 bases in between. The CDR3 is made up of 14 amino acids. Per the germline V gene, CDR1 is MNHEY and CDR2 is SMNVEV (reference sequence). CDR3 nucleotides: TGTGCCAGCAGTTTACGGCTATACTCCTACGAGCAGTACTTC. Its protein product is CASSLRLYSYEQYF.

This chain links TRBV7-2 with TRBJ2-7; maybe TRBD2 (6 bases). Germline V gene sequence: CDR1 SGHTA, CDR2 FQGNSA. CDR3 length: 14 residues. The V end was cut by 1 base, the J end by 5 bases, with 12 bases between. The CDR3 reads CASSLVASVHEQYF. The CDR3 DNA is TGTGCCAGCAGCTTAGTCGCTAGCGTCCACGAGCAGTACTTC.

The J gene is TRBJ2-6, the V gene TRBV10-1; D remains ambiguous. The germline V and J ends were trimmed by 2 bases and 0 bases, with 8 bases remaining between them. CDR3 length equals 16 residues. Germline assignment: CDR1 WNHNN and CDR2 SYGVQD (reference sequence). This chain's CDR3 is CASSERWPSGANVLTF. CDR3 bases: TGCGCCAGCAGTGAGCGGTGGCCCTCTGGGGCCAACGTCCTGACTTTC.